The 20 T cell receptor beta chains listed next were all sequenced from one sample in a study of T cells in Graves' hyperthyroidism and ophthalmopathy. Amplified regions were TCR beta CDR3 sequences from RNA transcripts. First-round RT-PCR of the TCR CDR3 relied on the HTBI primer set. TCRdb reanalysed the multiplex PCR reads using MiXCR and keeps one entry per CDR3 protein. The repertoire includes roughly 500,000 distinct CDR3 sequences, about 46% of them detected once, and about two fifths sits in the top ten. Sequenced sample: peripheral blood or thyroid tissue (not recorded which). The source of these receptors is an adult woman with Graves' disease, either hyperthyroidism or ophthalmopathy (not recorded which).

This clonotype has a count of ten or more. The gene calls are TRBV25-1 and TRBJ1-1; D call uncertain. From germline, CDR1 is MGHDK and CDR2 SYGVNS. V was clipped by 4 bases and J by 5 bases, with 5 bases between them. This CDR3 spans 11 amino acids. CDR3 bases: TGTGCCAGCAGTGCCACAACTGAAGCTTTCTTT. Its protein is CASSATTEAFF.

The chain couples TRBV7-2 to TRBJ2-5, with D possibly matching TRBD2 (7 bases). The V end lost 1 base, the J end lost 4 bases, and 16 bases lay between the germline ends. The germline V gene encodes CDR1 SGHTA and CDR2 FQGNSA. CDR3 length equals 16 residues. CDR3 in amino acids: CASSLGGGGFGETQYF. DNA of the CDR3: TGTGCCAGCAGCTTAGGGGGAGGGGGATTTGGAGAGACCCAGTACTTC.

V is TRBV10-3 and J is TRBJ2-7; 7 bases are shared with TRBD1. Germline V lookup: CDR1 ENHRY, CDR2 SYGVKD. The CDR3 extends over 14 amino acids. The V segment lost 6 bases and the J segment 6 bases; nucleotides outside the gene matches: 11. CDR3 bases: TGTGCCATCAGCCGTTTGATGACAGGGACCGAGCAGTACTTC. The encoded protein is CAISRLMTGTEQYF.

A few counts support this clonotype. The junction departs from the called germline gene at one end, perhaps through a read error. The chain couples TRBV28 to TRBJ1-1, with D possibly matching TRBD1 (5 bases). There are 13 residues in the CDR3. Per germline, CDR1 MDHEN and CDR2 SYDVKM. The CDR3 reads CASSQWQGVSAIF. In DNA form, the CDR3 reads TGTGCCAGCAGTCAATGGCAGGGAGTGAGCGCAATTTTT.

The chain has TRBV25-1 and TRBJ2-5; 7 bases are a match to TRBD1. The trim removed 4 bases at V and 2 bases at J, leaving 4 bases unmatched. Germline V gene data show CDR1 as MGHDK and CDR2 as SYGVNS. This CDR3 is 14 amino acids long. CDR3 nucleotides: TGTGCCAGCAGTGCAGGGGGACAGCAAGAGACCCAGTACTTC. Amino acids: CASSAGGQQETQYF.

This rearrangement joins TRBV29-1 to TRBJ1-2; D unresolved. CDR1 and CDR2 (germline): SQVTM, ANQGSEA. The CDR3 runs to 12 residues. With 4 bases removed from V and 0 bases from J, the gap between germline ends came to 6 bases. In nucleotides, the CDR3 is TGCAGCGTTGCACAGTCTAACTATGGCTACACCTTC. It is translated as CSVAQSNYGYTF.

This clonotype was seen at least ten times. V usage is TRBV2 and J usage is TRBJ2-7, with D perhaps matching TRBD1 or TRBD2 (5 bases each). Germline assignment: CDR1 SNHLY and CDR2 FYNNEI. The CDR3 length is 13 residues. V was cut by 6 bases and J by 3 bases, with 12 bases left in between. CDR3 sequence: CASRGDGRYEQYF. DNA of the CDR3: TGTGCCAGCAGGGGGGACGGCCGCTACGAGCAGTACTTC. Together with reference TRBV2 and TRBJ2-7, the CDR3 gives the full variable domain: EPEVTQTPSHQVTQMGQEVILRCVPISNHLYFYWYRQILGQKVEFLVSFYNNEISEKSEIFDDQFSVERPDGSNFTLKIRSTKLEDSAMYFCASRGDGRYEQYFGPGTRLTVT.

The chain combines TRBV24-1 with TRBJ1-2; D call uncertain. The V and J ends lost 5 bases and 4 bases respectively, with 13 bases between them. The V gene's germline CDR1 is KGHDR and CDR2 SFDVKD. This CDR3 contains 14 residues. As DNA, the CDR3 is TGTGCCACCAGTGCTATGCCGGACCGCTATGGCTACACCTTC. Protein: CATSAMPDRYGYTF.

This clonotype was detected ten times or more. The V call is TRBV20-1, the J call TRBJ2-5; 8 bases line up with TRBD2. Trimming cost V 6 bases and J 3 bases; bases outside gene matches: 12. Germline CDR1 is DFQATT and CDR2 is SNEGSKA (reference sequence). This CDR3 contains 15 residues. CDR3 residues: CSAPGAGGWKETQYF. Written as DNA, the CDR3 is TGCAGTGCCCCCGGGGCGGGAGGTTGGAAAGAGACCCAGTACTTC.

V is TRBV2 and J is TRBJ1-2, with D possibly matching TRBD1 (5 bases). CDR1 SNHLY and CDR2 FYNNEI come from the germline V gene. The length of the CDR3 is 14 residues. The V gene lost 4 bases and the J gene lost 6 bases, with 15 bases spanning the gap. The CDR3 DNA follows: TGTGCCAGCAGTGCCCATGGCAGGGTCAATGGCTACACCTTC. It encodes CASSAHGRVNGYTF.

The chain carries TRBV2 and TRBJ2-5; a weak D match, TRBD1 (5 bases). V lost 3 bases and J 3 bases, leaving 8 bases between the germline ends. From germline, CDR1 is SNHLY and CDR2 FYNNEI. The CDR3 extends over 13 amino acids. The CDR3 here is CASSEFREETQYF. The CDR3 DNA reads TGTGCCAGCAGTGAGTTCAGGGAAGAGACCCAGTACTTC.

The rearrangement joins TRBV15 to TRBJ2-4; D may be TRBD2 (5 bases). Looked up from germline, CDR1 is LNHNV and CDR2 is YYDKDF (reference sequence). V lost 5 bases to trimming and J lost 8 bases, with 13 bases between them. The CDR3 sequence is 13 residues long. The DNA for the CDR3 is TGTGCCACCAGCCCGGAGACGCGGGACATTCAGTACTTC. The encoded protein is CATSPETRDIQYF.

The chain joins TRBV9 to TRBJ1-1, with unresolved D. Germline CDR1 reads SGDLS; CDR2 reads YYNGEE. Trimming stripped 4 bases from V and 3 bases from J, with 13 bases between. There are 14 residues in the CDR3. The DNA for the CDR3 is TGTGCCAGCAGCTCCGGGCTGAGGGACACTGAAGCTTTCTTT. This codes for CASSSGLRDTEAFF.

For this clonotype: One end of the junction varies from germline; a read error may be responsible. The V call is TRBV20-1, the J call TRBJ2-7, with 10 bases that match TRBD1. Germline V gene sequence: CDR1 DFQATT, CDR2 SNEGSKA (reference sequence). The CDR3 runs to 15 residues. The CDR3 nucleotides read TGCAGTGCTAGAGAGGACAGGGGGTTATCCTACGAGCATTACTTC. It translates to CSAREDRGLSYEHYF.

The chain couples TRBV19 to TRBJ1-5, with D tentatively TRBD1 (5 bases). The CDR3 runs to 16 residues. Germline CDR1 LNHDA, CDR2 SQIVND (reference sequence). The germline V and J ends were trimmed by 4 bases and 0 bases, with 13 bases remaining between them. CDR3 amino acids: CASSRGLTSSNQPQHF. Here the CDR3 DNA reads TGTGCCAGTAGTAGGGGACTTACGAGTAGCAATCAGCCCCAGCATTTT.

This clonotype was observed many times. The chain uses TRBV7-9 and TRBJ2-7; D gene unclear. The germline V gene has CDR1 SEHNR and CDR2 FQNEAQ (reference sequence). The CDR3 covers 13 residues. Trimming took off 2 bases at V and 6 bases at J, with 11 bases between the two ends. The CDR3 sequence: CASSLRSPGEQYF. The CDR3 bases are TGTGCCAGCAGCTTACGCAGTCCGGGCGAGCAGTACTTC.

J is TRBJ2-5 and V is TRBV12-3 or TRBV12-4; possible D gene TRBD2, 6 bases. The CDR3 extends over 16 amino acids. V gave up 6 bases and J gave up 3 bases, with 20 bases separating them. CDR3 bases: TGTGCCAGCAGCTTCGCGCTCGGGACTGAGAAAGAGACCCAGTACTTC. Translating it yields CASSFALGTEKETQYF.

The chain is built from TRBV29-1 and TRBJ2-6, with D unclear. The V gene lost 5 bases and the J gene lost 3 bases, with 5 bases spanning the gap. Germline V lookup: CDR1 SQVTM, CDR2 ANQGSEA. The CDR3 sequence is 12 residues long. CDR3 DNA sequence: TGCAGCGTTAATGGTGGGGCCAACGTCCTGACTTTC. The encoded protein is CSVNGGANVLTF.

This chain uses TRBV10-3 with TRBJ2-7; 10 bases agree with TRBD2. The CDR3 spans 15 residues. The junction had 9 bases not matched to a gene; V was cut back by 10 bases and J by 0 bases. CDR1 is ENHRY and CDR2 is SYGVKD in the germline V gene. The CDR3 sequence is CASRPSGRASYEQYF. CDR3 DNA: TGTGCCAGCAGACCTAGCGGGAGAGCCTCCTACGAGCAGTACTTC.

This clonotype occurred once. V usage is TRBV29-1 and J usage is TRBJ2-7; D call uncertain. Per germline, CDR1 SQVTM and CDR2 ANQGSEA. This CDR3 is built from 11 residues. V lost 0 bases, J lost 3 bases, and 3 bases lay in between. CDR3 amino acids: CSVEDNYEQYF. CDR3 DNA: TGCAGCGTTGAAGATAACTACGAGCAGTACTTC.